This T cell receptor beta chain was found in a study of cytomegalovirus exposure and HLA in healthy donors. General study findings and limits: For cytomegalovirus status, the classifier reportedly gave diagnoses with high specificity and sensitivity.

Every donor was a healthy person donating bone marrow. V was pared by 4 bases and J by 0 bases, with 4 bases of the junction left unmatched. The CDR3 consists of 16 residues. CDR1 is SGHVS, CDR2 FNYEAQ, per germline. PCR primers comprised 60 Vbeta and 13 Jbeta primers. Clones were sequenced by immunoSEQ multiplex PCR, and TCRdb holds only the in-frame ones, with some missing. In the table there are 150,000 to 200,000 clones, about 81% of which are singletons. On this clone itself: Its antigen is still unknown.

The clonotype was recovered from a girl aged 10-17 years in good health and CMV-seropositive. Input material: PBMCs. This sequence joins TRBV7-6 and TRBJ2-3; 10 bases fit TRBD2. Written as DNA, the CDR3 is TGTGCCAGCAGCTCTCTAGCGGGGGTTAGCACAGATACGCAGTATTTT. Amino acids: CASSSLAGVSTDTQYF.